A selection of T cell receptor beta chains follows, all from one sample in a study of cytomegalovirus exposure and HLA in healthy donors. Sequencing was performed with immunoSEQ multiplex PCR; in TCRdb, only in-frame clones are kept and a portion is missing. This sample has approximately 170,000 clones, with more than 65% found just once. Sequenced sample: PBMCs. Receptor source: a man between 18 and 29 years old in good health and CMV-seropositive. Each CDR3 is given with its conserved first and last residue. A D gene is named only where the DNA matches it firmly. Expanded clones are given a class, and other clones once, few, many or no size at all.

TRBV7-2	NA	TRBJ1-2	NA	TGTGCCAGCAGCTTACGGTTTAACTATGGCTACACCTTC	CASSLRFNYGYTF
TRBV19	NA	TRBJ1-2	NA	TGTGCCAGTAGTATGGACAATTTGAATTACAGGGAAGGTAGAGGCTACACCTTC	CASSMDNLNYREGRGYTF
TRBV5-6	NA	TRBJ2-1	TRBD2	TGTGCCAGCAGCTCCGAGCGGGAATTCTACAATGAGCAGTTCTTC	CASSSEREFYNEQFF
TRBV27	NA	TRBJ2-6	NA	TGTGCCAGCACCTTACGCAGACCTAGCTCTGGGGCCAACGTCCTGACTTTC	CASTLRRPSSGANVLTF
TRBV5-1	NA	TRBJ1-2	TRBD1	TGCGCCAGCAGCTTGGGGACAGGGAACTATGGCTACACCTTC	CASSLGTGNYGYTF
TRBV5-1	NA	TRBJ2-2	NA	TGCGCCAGCAGCCCCCTTTCGAACACCGGGGAGCTGTTTTTT	CASSPLSNTGELFF
TRBV6-6	NA	TRBJ2-7	TRBD1	TGTGCCAGCAGGCTCGGACAGGGAGGCTACGAGCAGTACTTC	CASRLGQGGYEQYF
TRBV19	NA	TRBJ2-7	NA	TGTGCCAGTCGGTCGGGGGACAGTCGCTACGAGCAGTACTTC	CASRSGDSRYEQYF
TRBV5-6	NA	TRBJ2-2	NA	TGTGCCAGCAGCTTGCGTTCCAGGGGCACTTTGAGCGGGGAGCTGTTTTTT	CASSLRSRGTLSGELFF
TRBV18	NA	TRBJ1-2	NA	TGTGCCAGCTCACCAATCGGAGGGGCGTCAGGTGGCTACACCTTC	CASSPIGGASGGYTF
TRBV21-1	NA	TRBJ1-1	NA	TGTGCCAGCAGCAAAGGGCCGCCTACATGGGGCGCCCTTGAAGCTTTCTTT	CASSKGPPTWGALEAFF
TRBV7-8	NA	TRBJ1-2	NA	TGTGCCAGTGGGGAGGGGTTCGGCTACACCTTC	CASGEGFGYTF
TRBV4-1	NA	TRBJ2-5	TRBD1	TGCGCCAGCAGCCAAACAGACAGGGCGACGAAGACCCAGTACTTC	CASSQTDRATKTQYF
TRBV7-6	NA	TRBJ2-3	TRBD1	TGTGCCAGCAGTCGAGACAGGGCCCGGGATACGCAGTATTTT	CASSRDRARDTQYF
TRBV6-5	few	TRBJ1-5	NA	TGTGCGACGCGACAGTATAGCAATCAGCCCCAGCATTTT	CATRQYSNQPQHF
TRBV4-1	NA	TRBJ1-1	NA	TGCGCCAGCAGCCAAGATAGGGCAGGGCGGTACACTGAAGCTTTCTTT	CASSQDRAGRYTEAFF
TRBV4-3	few	TRBJ1-1	NA	TGCGCCAGCAGCCAAGATCTAGAGGGTGGGGGGACTGAAGCTTTCTTT	CASSQDLEGGGTEAFF
TRBV7-2	NA	TRBJ1-5	NA	TGTGCCAGCAGCTTAGCCGGCGGCCAGCCCCAGCATTTT	CASSLAGGQPQHF
TRBV5-4	NA	TRBJ1-2	NA	TGTGCCAGCAGCTTGGCCTCGGGAAATGGCTACACCTTC	CASSLASGNGYTF
TRBV4-3	NA	TRBJ2-3	TRBD2	TGCGCCAGCAGCCAAGATAGGGGACTAGCGGGAACCACAGATACGCAGTATTTT	CASSQDRGLAGTTDTQYF
TRBV5-1	few	TRBJ1-5	TRBD1	TGCGCCAGCAGCTTGACAGGGGGCTTGGATCAGCCCCAGCATTTT	CASSLTGGLDQPQHF
TRBV10-3	NA	TRBJ1-1	NA	TGTGCCATCAGTGAGGGAGGGACTGAAGCTTTCTTT	CAISEGGTEAFF
TRBV5-4	NA	TRBJ1-6	NA	TGTGCCAGCAGCTGGGGAGGGGCCGATAATTCACCCCTCCACTTT	CASSWGGADNSPLHF
TRBV27	NA	TRBJ2-7	TRBD2	TGTGCCAGCAGTCACCGGGACTACACCTACGAGCAGTACTTC	CASSHRDYTYEQYF
TRBV6-1	few	TRBJ1-1	NA	TGTGCCAGCAGTCCCTCCCGGGGGACTGAAGCTTTCTTT	CASSPSRGTEAFF
TRBV13	NA	TRBJ2-7	NA	TGTGCCAGCAGCTTAGGCAGCTACGAGCAGTACTTC	CASSLGSYEQYF
TRBV5-1	few	TRBJ2-1	NA	TGCGCCAGCACCCAAAACAATGAGCAGTTCTTC	CASTQNNEQFF
TRBV29-1	NA	TRBJ2-4	NA	TGCAGCGTTGAAGATAGGGGCCTAGCCAAAAACATTCAGTACTTC	CSVEDRGLAKNIQYF
TRBV10-1	few	TRBJ2-2	NA	TGCGCCAGCAGTGAGACAGGGATCGGCGGGGAGCTGTTTTTT	CASSETGIGGELFF
TRBV6-6	NA	TRBJ2-1	TRBD1	TGTGCCAGCAGTTGGGACAGGGGGAATGAGCAGTTCTTC	CASSWDRGNEQFF
TRBV28	NA	TRBJ1-5	NA	TGTGCCAGCAGTCCCCGAGTTGAGTCCGAACAGCCCCAGCATTTT	CASSPRVESEQPQHF
TRBV6-1	few	TRBJ1-1	TRBD1	TGTGCCAGTCCACAGACAGGGAGGAATGAAGCTTTCTTT	CASPQTGRNEAFF
TRBV7-9	NA	TRBJ1-4	NA	TGTGCCAGCAGTTCCGCGGGGTTGCCTGAAAAACTGTTTTTT	CASSSAGLPEKLFF
TRBV7-9	NA	TRBJ1-5	TRBD1	TGTGCCAGCAGCCCGCAGGGGGCGAGCAATCAGCCCCAGCATTTT	CASSPQGASNQPQHF
TRBV6-1	few	TRBJ1-3	TRBD1	TGTGCCAGCAGTGAAGGAAGGGGGCTTAGATCTGGAAACACCATATATTTT	CASSEGRGLRSGNTIYF
TRBV4-2	few	TRBJ2-2	NA	TGTGCCAGCAGCCAAGAAGGGGTCAGGGAGCTGTTTTTT	CASSQEGVRELFF
TRBV7-2	NA	TRBJ2-6	NA	TGTGCCAGCAGCTTACTCGCGAGCTCTGGGGCCAACGTCCTGACTTTC	CASSLLASSGANVLTF